This TCR beta chain was retrieved from a study of cytomegalovirus exposure and HLA in healthy donors (dated by TCRdb to about 2017). Notes on the research overall: In an earlier analysis of 587 of the donors, around 290 Gb of sequence data and 100 million or so unique TCR beta sequences from about 179 million T cells were reported. Approximately 300 gigabases of sequencing data and 91 million or so unique TCR sequences made up an early release that covered 500 to 650 HLA-typed donors. Of the roughly 400 genotyped donors, around 81% fell in the genetic ancestry cluster associated with self-reported Caucasian donors. The study aimed to test whether cataloging public T cell receptors could reveal signatures of past pathogen exposure. The study profiled the T cell repertoires of about 640 subjects by immunosequencing and related them to cytomegalovirus serostatus. A separate validation cohort of about 110 different subjects was used in addition to the roughly 700-subject first cohort. To predict cytomegalovirus infection status, the study brought together high-throughput TCR immunosequencing, statistical association of individual TCRs with disease status, and machine learning. To study patterns of TCR occurrence, a later analysis re-analyzed previously published TCR beta repertoires from around 670 donors and added high-resolution HLA genotyping. The later analysis used no new phenotypic data to find candidate immune exposures, relying instead on TCR beta sequences and their occurrence across donors. To decide whether each TCR beta V gene segment behaved as functional or pseudogenic, an earlier analysis of some 600 of the donors relied on high-throughput TCR beta sequencing. Alongside the repertoire data, information on donor age, sex, ethnicity and CMV serostatus was compiled. A later genetic analysis took genome-wide SNP genotypes for about 65% of the 666 donors and used that subset as a discovery cohort. Every repertoire in the discovery cohort had been generated on one and the same sequencing platform. Both class I and class II loci were covered by HLA typing, at four-digit resolution. Typing coverage differed by locus: A, B, C, DRB1 and DQB1 were typed in about 629-640 donors, DQA1 in around 500, DPA1 in around 580, and DPB1 in just under 490. About 5 DR-DQ haplotypes were handled as single units for association and clustering, since linkage in the cohort was strong. Across around 400 genotyped donors of the cohort, an average of roughly 250,000 unique TCR beta nucleotide sequences per donor were sequenced, and around 19% of those sequences were non-productive.

The germline V gene sets CDR1 to MDHEN and CDR2 to SYDVKM. Trimming takes 6 bases off V and 7 bases off J; junction bases not matched to a gene: 9. The CDR3 measures 14 amino acids from cysteine to phenylalanine. The retained sequence is limited to the CDR3, 42 bases, with the frame set at the first base. The cohort consisted of 600 to 750 healthy bone marrow donors. Cohort members were all nominally healthy when sampled, although unrecorded immune exposures were likely present. The donor was CMV seropositive and was included in the group of 289 seropositive cohort members. A peripheral blood sample was collected from each donor, and TCR beta sequencing was performed on peripheral blood mononuclear cells. The Qiagen DNeasy Blood Extraction Kit was used to extract genomic DNA from the blood cell samples. Overall results and qualifications from the work: A cluster of highly shared sequence variants was judged likely to represent a technical artifact of the sequencing pipeline. The authors suggested that the approach could potentially be generalized to other disease states and immunological phenotypes. In a later analysis, the rate of TCR association differed among HLA loci, with DRB1 alleles having the most associated TCRs and HLA-C alleles having the fewest. In a later analysis, HLA-associated TCR beta chains showed more clonal expansion and lower generation probabilities than non-associated chains that were equally common. Some IMGT-functional V segments, including TRBV6-2 and TRBV6-3, could not be distinguished by the 87-base-pair reads and were therefore excluded. This cohort had only TCR beta chains sequenced, and the lack of alpha or paired-chain data limited which features could be detected. An earlier analysis of around 500 of the donors showed that most TCR beta V segments appeared in productive rearrangements either about 90% or about 30% of the time, which broadly matched IMGT annotations. While some public TCRs were present in many individuals, most TCR sequences turned up only very rarely across donors. V-gene and J-gene trimming of TCR beta chains was associated with a missense DCLRE1C variant in a later genetic analysis, and the association was replicated in an independent cohort. A further reported finding was that TCR beta sequences accurately predicted the HLA-A and HLA-B alleles for most subjects in the first cohort. A few of the identified cytomegalovirus-associated TCR beta chains were confirmed in vitro to be specific for cytomegalovirus antigens. Most CMV-associated TCR beta chains appeared to be HLA-restricted in a later analysis, and the HLA associations seemed to be driven largely by CMV exposure. Assigning TCR associations to individual alleles was difficult when HLA alleles, especially DR and DQ, strongly co-occurred. Correlated functional status among segregating V segments might reflect linkage disequilibrium, but an unknown experimental factor could not be ruled out. Specific HLA alleles were associated with over 15,000 TCR beta sequences at a false discovery rate of 0.05 in a later analysis. The study gave a list of about 160 TCR beta chains associated with cytomegalovirus. CMV serostatus was the only immune exposure information available for the cohort. The classifier was reported to diagnose cytomegalovirus status with high specificity and sensitivity in both the original cohort and the validation cohort. Because counts were too low, some 17 rarely observed V segments, including chromosome 9 orphons, were excluded from the earlier analysis of roughly 580 of the donors. Because HLA typing was unavailable for some donors at each locus, only the typed subset was used in association tests. A later genetic analysis reported fewer N-insertions in productive TCRs among donors in an Asian-associated ancestry cluster than the approximately 670-donor mean. Several of the top co-occurrence clusters appeared to be linked to parvovirus B19, influenza, CMV and Epstein-Barr virus, according to a later analysis. Roughly uniform sequencing depth across donors was assumed in presence/absence analyses, although this assumption may not hold.

Points on this clone: Its cognate antigen has yet to be identified. Base qualities were left out, and no much larger clone turns up one base away. The sample carries other DNA sequences with the same CDR3.

The protocol used for the library was the immunoSEQ multiplex PCR assay. The multiplex PCR relied on a mix of 60 forward primers for TCR Vbeta segments and 13 reverse primers for TCR Jbeta segments. Amplification of the CDR3 region of rearranged TCR beta genes was performed with a multiplex PCR assay on genomic DNA. On the Illumina HiSeq System, the amplified TCR beta libraries were sequenced as 87-base-pair reads. Turning to the authors' computational methods: In a later analysis, about 80 million unique TCR beta chains were counted across the roughly 700 repertoires, and roughly 10 million of these chains were shared by at least two donors. Raw reads were error-corrected and collapsed into unique sequences by a nearest-neighbor algorithm in which closely related sequences were merged to remove PCR and sequencing errors. Alignment of CDR3 sequences to IMGT reference sequences was used to assign V, D and J gene segments. For a sequence to be retained, at least a six-nucleotide match to both a V gene segment and a J gene segment was required. A rearrangement counted as productive if the CDR3 had no stop codons and remained in frame with V and J, and every other rearrangement counted as non-productive. CDR3 was defined by IMGT convention, running from the second conserved V-encoded cysteine to the conserved J-encoded phenylalanine. In an earlier analysis of around 640 of the donors, sequences lacking an unambiguous match to a single V gene segment were excluded. An earlier analysis of 500 to 700 of the donors classified V segments as functional when productive rearrangements were above 56.7% and as segregating when the standard deviation between donors was above 5%. To diagnose cytomegalovirus status from the catalog of TCR beta chain sequences, a statistical classification framework was built. In a later analysis, V and J genes were assigned by comparing TCR nucleotide sequences against IMGT/GENE-DB human TR gene sequences. The TCRdist pipeline was used in a later analysis to assign CDR3 sequences and most-parsimonious VDJ recombination scenarios. In a later analysis, each TCR beta chain was defined by its CDR3 amino acid sequence together with its V-gene family, and reads without a unique V-gene family were excluded. In a later analysis, around 650 highly shared, low-generation-probability nucleotide sequences were removed to address suspected cross-contamination and a sequencing artifact. In a later analysis, a clonal expansion index was calculated for each public chain from normalized within-repertoire ranks of inferred template counts. In a later analysis, generation probabilities were computed using a VDJ recombination model fitted to out-of-frame rearrangements, and the results were checked against IGoR. In a later analysis, TCR-TCR, TCR-HLA and TCR-CMV co-occurrence was scored with hypergeometric tests, and a repertoire-size bias correction was applied to TCR pairs. False discovery rates were estimated in a later analysis by permuting HLA or CMV assignments 20 times. In a later analysis, co-occurring TCRs were grouped with DBSCAN, and TCRdist sequence similarity was added when clustering was performed within HLA-allele-positive subsets. Repertoires with fewer than 30,000 or more than 120,000 public chains were left out of co-occurrence clustering, as were a handful of repertoires with anomalous nucleotide sharing. TCRdb re-hosts the immuneACCESS table, in-frame sequences only. Its copies lack some clones; in the studies checked, an unresolved V gene accounts for under half of them, and the cause for the rest is not known. V, J and clone size reflect that table, while D and trimming were determined from the DNA. The sample table holds around 92,000 clones, of which roughly four fifths were seen once. Clones ranked in the top ten supply more than 3% of the sample.

The clonotype was recovered from a female donor in good health and CMV-seropositive. Sample: PBMCs. The chain employs TRBV28 and TRBJ2-7; TRBD1 aligns with 10 central bases. The nucleotide sequence reads as follows: TGTGCCAGCAGCGGGGGGACAGGGGAAGGGGAGCAGTACTTC. It encodes CASSGGTGEGEQYF.